A single sample gave rise to the 5 T cell receptor beta chains below, sequenced in a study of cytomegalovirus exposure and HLA in healthy donors. Primers included in the PCR were 60 Vbeta and 13 Jbeta primers. The assay was immunoSEQ multiplex PCR, and TCRdb's table has in-frame clones only and misses some. The top ten hold 2.5% to 3.5% of the sample, which has 81,000 or so clones, 75% to 85% seen once. Sequencing used PBMCs. The receptors were gathered from a man aged 50 or older in good health and CMV-seropositive.

The chain has TRBV11-3 and TRBJ1-3; D not resolved. The V gene lost 4 bases and the J gene lost 4 bases, with 14 bases spanning the gap. The germline CDR1 and CDR2 sequences are SGHNT and YENEEA. The CDR3 contains 15 residues. The CDR3 DNA sequence: TGTGCCAGCAGCTCCAGTCCCGCAAAGGGAAACACCATATATTTT. This encodes CASSSSPAKGNTIYF.

Turning to this clone: One end of the junction varies from germline; a read error may be responsible. The CDR3 nucleotides are TGTGCCAGCAGCAATAAGAGCTCTGGGGCCAACGGCCTGACTTTC. This encodes CASSNKSSGANGLTF. This chain joins TRBV7-3 and TRBJ2-6; a possible D gene is TRBD1 (5 bases). The CDR3 has 15 amino acids. Per germline, CDR1 SGHTA and CDR2 FQGTGA.

CDR3 in amino acids: CASSSRDISAYEQYF. CDR3 sequence (DNA): TGTGCCAGCAGCTCCCGGGACATCTCCGCCTACGAGCAGTACTTC. The V call is TRBV7-6, the J call TRBJ2-7; tentatively, D is TRBD1 (6 bases). Looked up from germline, CDR1 is SGHVS and CDR2 is FNYEAQ. V was pared by 4 bases and J by 2 bases, with 15 bases between. The CDR3 is made up of 15 amino acids.

The rearrangement uses TRBV7-2 and TRBJ2-1; no reliable D call. From germline, CDR1 is SGHTA and CDR2 FQGNSA. V was trimmed by 2 bases and J by 0 bases, leaving 8 bases between them. This CDR3 spans 15 amino acids. The CDR3 DNA reads as TGTGCCAGCAGCTTATCTCTAGGCTCCTACAATGAGCAGTTCTTC. Protein: CASSLSLGSYNEQFF.

This clone was counted once. The chain has TRBV11-3 and TRBJ2-1; 7 bases agree with TRBD2. V shed 3 bases, J shed 2 bases, and the junction held 16 bases outside the gene matches. The CDR3 covers 19 residues. Germline CDR1 is SGHNT and CDR2 is YENEEA. CDR3 sequence: CASSLGEGTPLPPYNEQFF. In nucleotides, the CDR3 is TGTGCCAGCAGCTTGGGGGAGGGAACGCCCCTCCCCCCCTACAATGAGCAGTTCTTC.